The 19 T cell receptor beta chains reported below all come from one sample, sequenced in a study of PD-1 blockade in classical Hodgkin lymphoma. The repertoire was sequenced with immunoSEQ multiplex PCR; TCRdb's copy has only in-frame clones and lacks some. Counted here are approximately 15,000 clones, about 83% occurring once; the ten biggest clones make up 20% to 25%. Every patient was affected by relapse after autologous stem cell transplantation, while exposure to brentuximab vedotin was not uniform. Here the sequenced sample was peripheral blood mononuclear cells (PBMCs), taken at baseline. Receptors were obtained from a human donor with classical Hodgkin lymphoma.

DNA for the CDR3: TGCGCCAGCACCCCCGGGTCGAACACTGAAGCTTTCTTT. This codes for CASTPGSNTEAFF. The genes are TRBV5-1 and TRBJ1-1, with D hard to call. CDR1 is SGHRS, CDR2 YFSETQ, per germline. The CDR3 sequence is 13 residues long. Trimming took off 6 bases at V and 1 base at J, with 10 bases between the two ends.

The rearrangement links TRBV9 to TRBJ1-1; 7 positions agree with TRBD1. V lost 3 bases and J lost 2; bases outside the gene matches: 4. There are 14 residues in the CDR3. Germline CDR1 reads SGDLS; CDR2 reads YYNGEE. The CDR3: CASSEGQTNTEAFF. CDR3 DNA sequence: TGTGCCAGCAGCGAGGGACAGACAAACACTGAAGCTTTCTTT.

The chain couples TRBV10-3 to TRBJ2-3, with D perhaps assigned TRBD1 or TRBD2 (5 bases each). There are 13 residues in the CDR3. Trimming left V 10 bases short and J 3 bases short, with 14 bases between. In germline, CDR1 is ENHRY, CDR2 SYGVKD. CDR3 nucleotides: TGTGCCACCCGGGACGGAGTTACAGATACGCAGTATTTT. Protein: CATRDGVTDTQYF.

This chain connects TRBV2 to TRBJ1-1, with D maybe TRBD1 (6 bases). Trimming took off 0 bases at V and 4 bases at J, with 6 bases between the two ends. Germline V gene sequence: CDR1 SNHLY, CDR2 FYNNEI. The CDR3 length is 13 residues. The CDR3 DNA reads TGTGCCAGCAGTGAAGCGGACAGCACTGAAGCTTTCTTT. Translating gives CASSEADSTEAFF.

The chain carries TRBV6-5 and TRBJ2-1; 11 nucleotides agree with TRBD2. The V gene's germline CDR1 is MNHEY and CDR2 SVGAGI. The length of the CDR3 is 14 residues. V lost 7 bases to trimming and J lost 8 bases; unmatched junction nucleotides: 7. The CDR3 nucleotides read TGTGCCAGCACCCCGACTAGCGGGGTTCATGAGCAGTTCTTC. It translates to CASTPTSGVHEQFF.

CDR3 region: CASSTLGGGLTQYF. In nucleotides, the CDR3 is TGTGCCAGCAGTACCTTAGGGGGGGGCCTAACGCAGTATTTT. This chain links TRBV28 with TRBJ2-3, with D possibly TRBD2 on 7 matching bases. From germline, CDR1 is MDHEN and CDR2 SYDVKM. Trimming took off 5 bases at V and 9 bases at J, with 18 bases between the two ends. CDR3 size: 14 residues.

This clone has only a few counts. J is TRBJ2-7 and V is TRBV21-1; the table's D call, TRBD1, has no DNA check behind it. TRBV21-1 is an annotated pseudogene. The CDR3 has 16 amino acids. The CDR3 reads CASSPGTFTRSYEQYF. CDR3 sequence (DNA): TGTGCCAGCAGTCCCGGGACATTTACCCGCTCCTACGAGCAGTACTTC.

The chain couples TRBV4-3 to TRBJ1-5; D uncertain. Trimming pared 0 bases from V and 1 base from J, leaving 1 base between. Germline V CDR1 and CDR2: LGHNA, YSLEER. This CDR3 contains 13 residues. The CDR3 nucleotides read TGCGCCAGCAGCCAAGACAGCAATCAGCCCCAGCATTTT. This encodes CASSQDSNQPQHF.

The gene calls are TRBV19 and TRBJ1-2; D uncertain. Germline V CDR1 and CDR2: LNHDA, SQIVND (reference sequence). The CDR3 consists of 12 residues. V was trimmed by 5 bases and J by 4 bases, leaving 8 bases between them. For the CDR3, the DNA is TGTGCCAGTAGTGGGGAACTCTATGGCTACACCTTC. It translates to CASSGELYGYTF.

V usage is TRBV13 and J usage is TRBJ1-4; 8 positions match TRBD1. The CDR3 is 18 amino acids. CDR1 is PRHDT, CDR2 FYEKMQ, per germline (reference sequence). V was clipped by 2 bases and J by 0 bases; unmatched bases: 8. CDR3 in DNA: TGTGCCAGCAGCTTAACAGGGGGTGGGTTCGCAACTAATGAAAAACTGTTTTTT. This translates into CASSLTGGGFATNEKLFF.

This clone was observed a few times. Other DNA sequences of this sample code for an identical CDR3. The rearrangement uses TRBV7-9 and TRBJ1-5; 8 bases line up with TRBD1. The CDR3 runs 14 residues. The J segment lost 7 bases and the V segment lost 5 bases, leaving 7 bases of the junction unmatched. Looked up from germline, CDR1 is SEHNR and CDR2 is FQNEAQ (reference sequence). This CDR3 is CASSLGQGGQPQHF. The CDR3 DNA reads TGTGCCAGCAGCCTCGGACAGGGAGGGCAGCCCCAGCATTTT.

This clone came up once. J is TRBJ2-2 and V is TRBV6-5; 7 nucleotides match TRBD1. The CDR3 is 14 residues long. Looked up from germline, CDR1 is MNHEY and CDR2 is SVGAGI. V lost 6 bases, J lost 3 bases, and 4 bases stayed unmatched. CDR3 sequence reads: CASSYRGYTGELFF. The DNA for the CDR3 is TGTGCCAGCAGCTACAGGGGTTACACCGGGGAGCTGTTTTTT.

This clone was found once. The chain recombines TRBV5-1 with TRBJ1-2; tentatively, D is TRBD1 (6 bases). CDR1 and CDR2 from the germline V gene are SGHRS and YFSETQ. The CDR3 length is 15 residues. The V end lost 3 bases, the J end lost 7 bases, and 19 bases lay between the germline ends. The CDR3 protein is CASSSRQDLIAGYTF. CDR3 nucleotide sequence: TGCGCCAGCAGCTCGCGACAGGATCTTATCGCTGGCTACACCTTC.

The chain links TRBV7-8 to TRBJ1-1, with 8 nucleotides matching TRBD1. The length of the CDR3 is 15 residues. The junction had 7 bases not matched to a gene; V was cut back by 6 bases and J by 1 base. Germline V gives CDR1 SGHVS, CDR2 FQNEAQ. CDR3 protein: CASRPNRGRNTEAFF. The CDR3 DNA reads TGTGCCAGCAGGCCAAACAGGGGGAGGAACACTGAAGCTTTCTTT.

The genes are TRBV19 and TRBJ2-7, with 9 positions matching TRBD1. Germline V gene lookup returns CDR1 LNHDA and CDR2 SQIVND (reference sequence). The CDR3 is made up of 13 amino acids. With 8 bases clipped from V and 1 base from J, the junction kept 3 bases outside the gene matches. CDR3 bases: TGTGCCAGTGGCGGGACAGGGTCCTACGAGCAGTACTTC. It encodes CASGGTGSYEQYF.

The CDR3, as DNA: TGTGCCAGCAGTCCGAGAGGTGCCCGGGGGGTAAGCTCCTACAATGAGCAGTTCTTC. Amino acid sequence: CASSPRGARGVSSYNEQFF. The J gene is TRBJ2-1, the V gene TRBV2; TRBD2 matches 7 bases. Germline V gives CDR1 SNHLY, CDR2 FYNNEI. The CDR3 length is 19 residues. Trimming took 5 bases from V and 0 from J; bases not matched to a gene: 16.

The chain carries TRBV5-6 and TRBJ2-5, with D hard to call. The CDR3 length is 14 residues. Trimming shortened V by 4 bases and J by 4 bases, and 14 bases separated the two germline ends. Germline loops: CDR1 SGHDT, CDR2 YYEEEE. The CDR3 bases are TGTGCCAGCAGCCGCTCTACGCCCCCAGAGACCCAGTACTTC. The encoded protein is CASSRSTPPETQYF.

J is TRBJ1-1 and V is TRBV6-5; D remains unclear. The V and J ends lost 4 bases and 1 base respectively, with 10 bases between them. CDR1 MNHEY and CDR2 SVGAGI come from the germline V gene. The CDR3 totals 14 residues. CDR3 in DNA: TGTGCCAGCAGTTCCCGGACGGCGAACACTGAAGCTTTCTTT. Encoded protein: CASSSRTANTEAFF.

This clone was counted between two and nine times. J is TRBJ2-2 and V is TRBV6-5; maybe TRBD1 (5 bases). The germline V and J ends were trimmed by 3 bases and 6 bases, with 11 bases remaining between them. Germline CDR1 reads MNHEY; CDR2 reads SVGAGI. The CDR3 runs to 14 residues. The CDR3 DNA reads TGTGCCAGCAGTTATGGGGCTAAACCCGGGGAGCTGTTTTTT. Amino acid sequence: CASSYGAKPGELFF.